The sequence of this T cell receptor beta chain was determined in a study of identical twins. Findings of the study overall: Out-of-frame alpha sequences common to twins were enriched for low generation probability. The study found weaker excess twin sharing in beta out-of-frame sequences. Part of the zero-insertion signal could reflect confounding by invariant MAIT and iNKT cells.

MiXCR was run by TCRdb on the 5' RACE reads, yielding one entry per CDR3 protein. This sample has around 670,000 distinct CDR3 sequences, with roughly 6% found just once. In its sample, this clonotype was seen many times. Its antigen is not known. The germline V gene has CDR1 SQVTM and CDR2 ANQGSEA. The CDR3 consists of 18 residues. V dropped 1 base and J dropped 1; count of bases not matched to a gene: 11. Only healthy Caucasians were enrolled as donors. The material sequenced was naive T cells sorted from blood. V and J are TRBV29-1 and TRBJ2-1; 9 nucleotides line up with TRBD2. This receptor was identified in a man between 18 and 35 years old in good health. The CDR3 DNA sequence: TGCAGCGTTGAAGGGGACAACCCGCGGGAGGGGTCCTACAATGAGCAGTTCTTC. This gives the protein CSVEGDNPREGSYNEQFF.